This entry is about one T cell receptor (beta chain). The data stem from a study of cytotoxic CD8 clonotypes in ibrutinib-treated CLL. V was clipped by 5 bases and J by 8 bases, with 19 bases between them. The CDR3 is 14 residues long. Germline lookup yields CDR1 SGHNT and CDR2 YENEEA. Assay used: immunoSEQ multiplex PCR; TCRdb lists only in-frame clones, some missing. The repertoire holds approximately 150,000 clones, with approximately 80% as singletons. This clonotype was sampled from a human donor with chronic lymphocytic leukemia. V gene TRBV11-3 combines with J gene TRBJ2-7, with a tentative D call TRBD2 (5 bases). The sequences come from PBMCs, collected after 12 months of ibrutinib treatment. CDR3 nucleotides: TGTGCCAGCAGCCCCGGGGTGGGAGTCGGGAAGCAGTACTTC. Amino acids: CASSPGVGVGKQYF. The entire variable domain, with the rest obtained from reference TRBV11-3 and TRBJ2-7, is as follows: EAGVVQSPRYKIIEKKQPVAFWCNPISGHNTLYWYLQNLGQGPELLIRYENEEAVDDSQLPKDRFSAERLKGVDSTLKIQPAELGDSAVYLCASSPGVGVGKQYFGPGTRLTVT.